This T cell receptor beta chain was captured in a study of T-cell reconstitution after alpha-beta-depleted transplantation in children. Construction of the TCRbeta library involved unique molecular identifiers. TCRdb redid the calling of the PCR reads with MiXCR, one entry per CDR3 protein. The sample yields some 300,000 distinct CDR3 sequences, about 9.5% seen once. The sequence was obtained from a boy in the first two years of life with acute myeloid leukemia, due to receive a stem cell transplant. The specimen comprised PBMCs, sampled before TCRalphabeta/CD19-depleted stem cell transplant.

CDR3 sequence: CATLSRDRGYEQFF. CDR3 DNA sequence: TGTGCCACCCTATCCCGGGACAGGGGATATGAGCAGTTCTTC. V is TRBV2 and J is TRBJ2-1; 10 nucleotides match TRBD1. After removal of 10 bases from V and 8 bases from J, the junction contained 11 bases not matched to a gene. The CDR3 spans 14 residues. The germline V gene has CDR1 SNHLY and CDR2 FYNNEI. Full variable domain (rest looked up from reference TRBV2 and TRBJ2-1): EPEVTQTPSHQVTQMGQEVILRCVPISNHLYFYWYRQILGQKVEFLVSFYNNEISEKSEIFDDQFSVERPDGSNFTLKIRSTKLEDSAMYFCATLSRDRGYEQFFGPGTRLTVL.